This T cell receptor (beta chain) comes out of a study of CD8 T cells in Susac syndrome. An input of about 0.45 to 1 ug of RNA was subjected to reverse transcription using random hexamers. With immunoSEQ multiplex PCR, TCR beta CDR3 was amplified across 54 Vbeta and 13 Jbeta. Each CDR3 protein gets one entry after TCRdb re-called the immunoSEQ multiplex PCR reads with MiXCR. The repertoire consists of 150,000 to 250,000 distinct CDR3 sequences, with roughly 96% occurring once and the leading ten covering 0.085% to 0.095%. In germline, CDR1 is DFQATT, CDR2 SNEGSKA (reference sequence). The CDR3 spans 12 residues. The V gene lost 3 bases and the J gene lost 4 bases, with 10 bases spanning the gap.

V is TRBV20-1 and J is TRBJ2-7; D uncertain. Sequenced input: CD4+ T cells from PBMCs. This sequence originates from a human donor with multiple sclerosis. In DNA, the CDR3 is TGCAGTGCTAGGTTTCAACCATACGAGCAGTACTTC. Translated, it gives CSARFQPYEQYF.